The 8 T cell receptor beta chains in this list originate from one sample, sequenced in a study of metastatic and nonmetastatic thyroid tumors. TCRdb ran MiXCR on the PCR reads. The sample has about 34,000 clones; around 15% are singletons. Not a single patient had been given any form of treatment at any point before undergoing thyroid surgery. Sequencing used blood. The source of these receptors is a female donor with papillary thyroid cancer or a benign thyroid nodule (not recorded which). Some clones in this sample may be carry-over from other donors' samples.

By share, this clone ranks as medium-sized. The rearrangement uses TRBV5-1 and TRBJ1-2, with D maybe TRBD1 (6 bases). Germline V gives CDR1 SGHRS, CDR2 YFSETQ. The CDR3 covers 15 residues. V was trimmed by 7 bases and J by 0 bases, leaving 16 bases between them. The chain's CDR3 is CASGSGTSTNYGYTF. The CDR3 DNA reads as TGCGCCAGCGGCTCCGGGACAAGCACTAACTATGGCTACACCTTC.

In this sample, this clone turned up many times. The chain links TRBV2 to TRBJ1-1; D unclear. Germline V gives CDR1 SNHLY, CDR2 FYNNEI. The ends were cut back, 7 bases at V and 0 bases at J, with 12 bases in the middle. CDR3 length equals 14 residues. As DNA, the CDR3 is TGTGCCAGCATGGCGAGGGAGATGAACACTGAAGCTTTCTTT. It yields the protein CASMAREMNTEAFF. Full variable domain (remainder filled in from reference TRBV2 and TRBJ1-1): EPEVTQTPSHQVTQMGQEVILRCVPISNHLYFYWYRQILGQKVEFLVSFYNNEISEKSEIFDDQFSVERPDGSNFTLKIRSTKLEDSAMYFCASMAREMNTEAFFGQGTRLTVV.

The chain couples TRBV28 to TRBJ2-5, with unresolved D. The CDR3 loop spans 14 amino acids. Germline V gene data show CDR1 as MDHEN and CDR2 as SYDVKM. Trimming took off 5 bases at V and 2 bases at J, with 12 bases between the two ends. The CDR3 sequence: CASSRRLPQETQYF. CDR3 sequence (DNA): TGTGCCAGCAGTCGACGGTTACCGCAAGAGACCCAGTACTTC.

This clone was detected ten times or more. The chain employs TRBV9 and TRBJ2-3, with D possibly being TRBD1 or TRBD2 (5 bases each). The V end lost 0 bases, the J end lost 2 bases, and 10 bases lay between the germline ends. This CDR3 is 15 amino acids long. Germline V lookup: CDR1 SGDLS, CDR2 YYNGEE. The DNA of the CDR3 is TGTGCCAGCAGCGTAGGGGGGTCTGACACAGATACGCAGTATTTT. Its protein is CASSVGGSDTDTQYF.

This clone appeared many times. The chain is built from TRBV18 and TRBJ1-3; D unresolved. Per the germline V gene, CDR1 is KGHSH and CDR2 is LQKENI. The CDR3 sequence is 14 residues long. Trimming pared 3 bases from V and 0 bases from J, leaving 6 bases between. In DNA, the CDR3 is TGTGCCAGCTCACCTGTGACCTCTGGAAACACCATATATTTT. Translated: CASSPVTSGNTIYF.

Note on this clone: A read error may account for a junction end that differs from germline. The chain has TRBV5-1 and TRBJ1-2; no definite D call. The CDR3 consists of 14 residues. CDR1 and CDR2 (germline): SGHRS, YFSETQ. Here the CDR3 DNA reads TGTGCCAGCAGCCCCTCTGGAGCTAACTATGGCTACACCTTC. Protein product: CASSPSGANYGYTF.

In DNA form, the CDR3 reads TGTGCCAGCACTTCAACCGGTACGCTCTCCTACGAGCAGTACTTC. This codes for CASTSTGTLSYEQYF. The chain uses TRBV28 and TRBJ2-7; D is uncertain. Trimming removed 7 bases from V and 0 bases from J, with 16 bases in between. Germline lookup yields CDR1 MDHEN and CDR2 SYDVKM. CDR3 length: 15 amino acids.

This rearrangement joins TRBV13 to TRBJ2-1; 7 bases agree with TRBD1. Germline trimming cut 8 bases from V and 7 bases from J; bases unmatched to any gene: 11. This CDR3 is 14 amino acids long. CDR1 PRHDT and CDR2 FYEKMQ come from the germline V gene (reference sequence). In nucleotides, the CDR3 is TGTGCCAGCCTAAGGGCAGGGGGTAAGAATGAGCAGTTCTTC. This encodes CASLRAGGKNEQFF.